One TCR beta chain is described in this entry. The antigen remains unidentified. 60 Vbeta and 13 Jbeta primers were used in PCR. Profiling relied on immunoSEQ multiplex PCR, and the TCRdb table lists in-frame clones only, not all of them. The repertoire holds 100,000 to 150,000 clones, with 77% as singletons. The entry originates in a study of cytomegalovirus exposure and HLA in healthy donors. Findings and caveats of the study: Sequences of the TCR beta chain were said to predict the HLA-A and HLA-B alleles of most subjects accurately. The CMV antigen specificity of a few CMV-associated chains was confirmed through in vitro analysis. A previous analysis found most TCR beta V segments productive roughly 87% or roughly 30% of the time.

Per the germline V gene, CDR1 is GTSNPN and CDR2 is SVGIG (reference sequence). The CDR3 contains 11 residues. V was cut by 0 bases and J by 4 bases, with 4 bases left in between. The rearrangement links TRBV30 to TRBJ2-7; D ambiguous. Material: PBMCs. The sequence was collected from a woman aged 55 to 70 in good health and CMV-seronegative. The chain's CDR3 is CAWSVTYEQYF. DNA of the CDR3: TGTGCCTGGAGTGTAACATACGAGCAGTACTTC.